This T cell receptor beta chain was sequenced for a study of CD8 T cells in ankylosing spondylitis. TCRdb redid the calling of the 5' RACE reads with MiXCR, one entry per CDR3 protein. The sample has around 280,000 distinct CDR3 sequences; about 19% are singletons. This CDR3 comprises 16 residues. Germline V lookup: CDR1 MGHRA, CDR2 YSYEKL. Study-level findings and limits: For ankylosing spondylitis blood, a TCR beta motif of 7 or 8 highly homologous variants appeared characteristic. Some motif variants had been reported before (in reactive arthritis synovial fluid and blood).

Remarks on this clonotype: Its antigen remains unidentified. Its ends do not fully match the called genes, so a read error is possible.

The sample consisted of blood, either unsorted or a sorted T cell fraction (not recorded which). This TCR was recovered from a male donor with ankylosing spondylitis or in good health (not recorded which). The chain carries TRBV4-1 and TRBJ2-3; tentatively, D is TRBD2 (6 bases). The CDR3 protein is CAGSRAGLGGTDTQYF. As DNA, the CDR3 is TGCGCCGGCAGTAGAGCGGGTCTAGGGGGCACAGATACGCAGTATTTT.